A selection of T cell receptor beta chains follows, all from one sample in a study of T cells in Graves' hyperthyroidism and ophthalmopathy. TCRdb fed the multiplex PCR reads into MiXCR, producing one record per CDR3 protein. The table records 500,000 to 650,000 distinct CDR3 sequences, less than 15% of them present only once. Material for sequencing was blood. The receptors shown here come from a woman in her thirties or forties with Graves' hyperthyroidism. Both conserved end residues are part of each CDR3. D genes are given only for firm matches. The size of a clone is reported for some rows only, either as once, few or many, or as a class for expanded clones.

j_gene	d_gene	abundance	v_gene	len	CDR3aa	CDR3nt
TRBJ1-5	-	many	TRBV28	15	CASSFAGESNQPQHF	TGTGCCAGCAGTTTTGCAGGGGAGAGCAATCAGCCCCAGCATTTT
TRBJ1-1	-	many	TRBV11-2	15	CASSLAGRGHTEAFF	TGTGCCAGCAGCTTAGCAGGACGGGGTCACACTGAAGCTTTCTTT
TRBJ1-5	-	-	TRBV4-1	16	CASSLGRPSGNQPQHF	TGCGCCAGCAGCCTTGGACGTCCAAGTGGCAATCAGCCCCAGCATTTT
TRBJ2-6	TRBD2	many	TRBV20-1	17	CSARRGSGNSGANVLTF	TGCAGTGCTAGGCGTGGTAGCGGGAACTCTGGGGCCAACGTCCTGACTTTC
TRBJ1-1	-	many	TRBV9	14	CASSVGRQPTEAFF	TGTGCCAGCAGCGTGGGGAGGCAGCCCACTGAAGCTTTCTTT
TRBJ2-7	-	-	TRBV6-1	13	CASTPLATYEQYF	TGTGCCAGCACTCCCCTAGCCACCTACGAGCAGTACTTC
TRBJ2-7	-	-	TRBV15	16	CATSRAPEQGTYEQYF	TGTGCCACCAGCAGGGCCCCAGAACAGGGCACCTACGAGCAGTACTTC
TRBJ2-7	TRBD1	many	TRBV5-1	15	CASSSPGQGVFEQYF	TGCGCCAGCAGCTCGCCGGGACAGGGGGTCTTCGAGCAGTACTTC
TRBJ1-3	-	many	TRBV12-3/TRBV12-4	15	CASSADRTSGNTIYF	TGTGCCAGCAGTGCTGACAGAACCTCTGGAAACACCATATATTTT
TRBJ2-5	-	many	TRBV15	20	CATRNANRLGPRKLQETQYF	TGTGCCACCAGAAACGCGAACAGGCTTGGCCCCAGAAAACTCCAAGAGACCCAGTACTTC
TRBJ2-5	-	many	TRBV20-1	13	CSARFGAGETQYF	TGCAGTGCTAGGTTCGGGGCTGGGGAGACCCAGTACTTC
TRBJ2-7	-	many	TRBV20-1	13	CSAGRDASREQYF	TGCAGTGCTGGCCGGGACGCCTCTCGGGAGCAGTACTTC
TRBJ2-7	TRBD2	many	TRBV2	15	CASSGPQAGSYEQYF	TGTGCCAGCAGTGGACCTCAAGCGGGGTCCTACGAGCAGTACTTC
TRBJ2-5	TRBD2	few	TRBV5-1	16	CASSLGIAGAGETQYF	TGCGCCAGCAGCTTGGGGATAGCGGGAGCTGGCGAGACCCAGTACTTC